Listed here are 26 T cell receptor beta chains from one sample, sequenced in a study of blood T cell repertoires in COVID-19. Generated by immunoSEQ multiplex PCR, the TCRdb table keeps only in-frame clones and is missing some. The table shows approximately 350,000 clones, with roughly 90% occurring only once. The sequencing input was peripheral blood. All receptors derive from a woman under 40 with COVID-19, enrolled during active disease.

The chain links TRBV7-2 to TRBJ2-1, with D possibly being TRBD2 (5 bases). This CDR3 has 17 amino acids. V was pared by 0 bases and J by 0 bases, with 12 bases between. CDR1 SGHTA and CDR2 FQGNSA come from the germline V gene. The CDR3 reads CASSLASRVSSYNEQFF. The CDR3 DNA sequence: TGTGCCAGCAGCTTAGCGTCGCGGGTGAGCTCCTACAATGAGCAGTTCTTC.

This chain joins TRBV18 and TRBJ1-6; no reliable D call. The germline gives CDR1 KGHSH, CDR2 LQKENI. This CDR3 has 13 amino acids. V lost 6 bases and J lost 7, with 10 bases in between. CDR3 in amino acids: CASSSGQNSPLHF. DNA for the CDR3: TGTGCCAGCTCCTCTGGGCAAAATTCACCCCTCCACTTT.

The V call is TRBV2, the J call TRBJ2-3, with TRBD2 matching 12 bases. Trimming removed 3 bases from V and 1 base from J; junction bases left unmatched: 2. CDR3 length equals 16 residues. Germline CDR1 SNHLY, CDR2 FYNNEI. In nucleotides, the CDR3 is TGTGCCAGCAGTGACCGACTAGCGGGAGGCACAGATACGCAGTATTTT. Protein product: CASSDRLAGGTDTQYF. Supplemented by reference TRBV2 and TRBJ2-3, the full variable domain reads EPEVTQTPSHQVTQMGQEVILRCVPISNHLYFYWYRQILGQKVEFLVSFYNNEISEKSEIFDDQFSVERPDGSNFTLKIRSTKLEDSAMYFCASSDRLAGGTDTQYFGPGTRLTVL.

This clone was seen just once. The gene calls are TRBV6-5 and TRBJ1-1; possibly TRBD1 for D (5 bases). The ends were cut back, 6 bases at V and 8 bases at J, with 16 bases in the middle. The CDR3 contains 13 residues. CDR1 is MNHEY, CDR2 SVGAGI, per germline. The CDR3 spells CASRALRGVEAFF. In DNA, the CDR3 is TGTGCCAGCAGGGCCCTTCGGGGGGTCGAAGCTTTCTTT.

The chain uses TRBV20-1 and TRBJ1-2; D remains ambiguous. Trimming took off 0 bases at V and 7 bases at J, with 6 bases between the two ends. The germline CDR1 and CDR2 sequences are DFQATT and SNEGSKA (reference sequence). CDR3 length: 11 residues. The CDR3 sequence is CSARDRSGYTF. The CDR3 coding sequence is TGCAGTGCTAGAGATCGCAGTGGCTACACCTTC.

This chain uses TRBV13 with TRBJ2-1; D may be TRBD2 (6 bases). With 3 bases removed from V and 0 bases from J, the gap between germline ends came to 9 bases. The germline CDR1 and CDR2 sequences are PRHDT and FYEKMQ (reference sequence). The CDR3 covers 15 residues. The CDR3 sequence: CASSFGGGSYNEQFF. DNA of the CDR3: TGTGCCAGCAGCTTCGGGGGAGGCTCCTACAATGAGCAGTTCTTC.

The rearrangement joins TRBV11-2 to TRBJ2-5, with D perhaps TRBD2 (7 bases). The CDR3 consists of 15 residues. With 5 bases removed from V and 4 bases from J, the gap between germline ends came to 17 bases. Germline CDR1 and CDR2: SGHAT and FQNNGV. In DNA form, the CDR3 reads TGTGCCAGCAGCGGTGCCGGCGGGGGCGGAGAGACCCAGTACTTC. As protein: CASSGAGGGGETQYF.

V and J are TRBV6-6 and TRBJ1-5; the D gene is possibly TRBD1 (6 bases). The CDR3 totals 14 residues. The V end was cut by 6 bases, the J end by 2 bases, with 11 bases between. Germline CDR1 reads MNHNY; CDR2 reads SVGAGI (reference sequence). The chain's CDR3 is CASRGGAGNQPQHF. The DNA of the CDR3 is TGTGCCAGCAGAGGGGGAGCCGGCAATCAGCCCCAGCATTTT.

The V gene is TRBV7-9, the J gene TRBJ2-2; D remains unclear. Trimming pared 3 bases from V and 3 bases from J, leaving 11 bases between. The germline gives CDR1 SEHNR, CDR2 FQNEAQ (reference sequence). The CDR3 is 15 residues long. CDR3 region: CASSLYVADTGELFF. DNA for the CDR3: TGTGCCAGCAGCTTGTACGTCGCGGACACCGGGGAGCTGTTTTTT.

The J gene is TRBJ2-7, the V gene TRBV20-1; the D is unclear. Germline CDR1 is DFQATT and CDR2 is SNEGSKA (reference sequence). V was pared by 3 bases and J by 4 bases, with 10 bases between. This CDR3 spans 12 amino acids. CDR3 DNA: TGCAGTGCTAGTGTTACTACATACGAGCAGTACTTC. Its protein product is CSASVTTYEQYF.

The genes are TRBV7-9 and TRBJ2-6; 10 nucleotides match TRBD1. Germline lookup yields CDR1 SEHNR and CDR2 FQNEAQ (reference sequence). With 0 bases clipped from V and 2 bases from J, the junction kept 1 base outside the gene matches. The CDR3 is 17 amino acids. In DNA, the CDR3 is TGTGCCAGCAGCTTAGCTGGACAGGGGGCTGGGGCCAACGTCCTGACTTTC. Its translation is CASSLAGQGAGANVLTF.

The J gene is TRBJ2-7, the V gene TRBV5-6; the D gene is possibly TRBD2 (6 bases). V was trimmed by 5 bases and J by 4 bases, leaving 16 bases between them. Germline lookup yields CDR1 SGHDT and CDR2 YYEEEE. The CDR3 runs 14 residues. CDR3 bases: TGTGCCAGCAGTCCGGAGGAGGGCGGATACGAGCAGTACTTC. This codes for CASSPEEGGYEQYF.

V is TRBV3-1 (or the pseudogene TRBV3-2) and J is TRBJ2-3; D remains unclear. This CDR3 region has 12 residues. CDR1 LGHDT and CDR2 YNNKEL come from the germline V gene (reference sequence). V lost 4 bases and J lost 3, with 5 bases in between. In nucleotides, the CDR3 is TGTGCCAGCAGCCTCACTACAGATACGCAGTATTTT. Translated, it gives CASSLTTDTQYF.

The chain recombines TRBV7-9 with TRBJ1-2; 7 nucleotides line up with TRBD1. Germline CDR1 reads SEHNR; CDR2 reads FQNEAQ (reference sequence). This CDR3 has 16 amino acids. Unmatched junction bases numbered 14, after V lost 4 bases and J lost 6 bases. This CDR3 is CASSSRDSLYIDGYTF. The DNA for the CDR3 is TGTGCCAGCAGCTCCCGGGACAGTCTCTACATTGATGGCTACACCTTC.

The chain carries TRBV19 and TRBJ1-2, with a tentative D call TRBD1 (5 bases). CDR1 is LNHDA and CDR2 is SQIVND in the germline V gene (reference sequence). The CDR3 length is 14 residues. V was trimmed by 10 bases and J by 7 bases, leaving 22 bases between them. This CDR3 reads CAKGPFGALCGYTF. For the CDR3, the DNA is TGTGCCAAGGGGCCTTTTGGCGCCCTTTGTGGCTACACCTTC.

V and J are TRBV5-1 and TRBJ1-2; TRBD1 matches 7 bases. CDR1 and CDR2 (germline): SGHRS, YFSETQ. The CDR3 runs 15 residues. With 4 bases clipped from V and 4 bases from J, the junction kept 10 bases outside the gene matches. CDR3 sequence: CASSPSTGLSYGYTF. As DNA, the CDR3 is TGCGCCAGCAGCCCATCGACAGGGCTCAGCTATGGCTACACCTTC.

This clone was seen a few times. CDR3 coding DNA: TGTGCCAGCAGCTCCCGGGACATCTTGTACGAGCAGTACTTC. Protein product: CASSSRDILYEQYF. The chain is built from TRBV7-9 and TRBJ2-7; a possible D gene is TRBD1 (6 bases). Deletions cut 4 bases from V and 4 bases from J, with 14 bases between. From germline, CDR1 is SEHNR and CDR2 FQNEAQ (reference sequence). The CDR3 is made up of 14 amino acids.

J is TRBJ2-3 and V is TRBV2; unclear D gene. V lost 2 bases and J 2 bases, leaving 5 bases between the germline ends. Germline V gives CDR1 SNHLY, CDR2 FYNNEI. This CDR3 comprises 13 residues. The CDR3 DNA follows: TGTGCCAGCAGTGAACCTTTCACAGATACGCAGTATTTT. Protein sequence: CASSEPFTDTQYF.

V is TRBV9 and J is TRBJ1-1; TRBD1 might be the D (5 bases). The CDR3 runs 13 residues. CDR1 is SGDLS, CDR2 YYNGEE, per germline. The germline V and J ends were trimmed by 4 bases and 7 bases, with 14 bases remaining between them. In nucleotides, the CDR3 is TGTGCCAGCAGCTTAGACGGGGGTGGTGAAGCTTTCTTT. This codes for CASSLDGGGEAFF.

The chain has TRBV29-1 and TRBJ1-1, with D maybe TRBD1 (5 bases). The CDR3 is made up of 12 amino acids. Germline lookup yields CDR1 SQVTM and CDR2 ANQGSEA. Deletions cut 3 bases from V and 2 bases from J, with 7 bases between. The CDR3 sequence: CSVDQGNTEAFF. For the CDR3, the DNA is TGCAGCGTTGACCAGGGTAACACTGAAGCTTTCTTT.

The chain joins TRBV4-3 to TRBJ2-6; no definite D call. The CDR3 runs to 18 residues. The V end was cut by 1 base, the J end by 0 bases, with 13 bases between. CDR1 and CDR2 (germline): LGHNA, YSLEER. The CDR3 is CASSQARDTGSGANVLTF. In DNA, the CDR3 is TGCGCCAGCAGCCAAGCACGCGACACTGGCTCTGGGGCCAACGTCCTGACTTTC.

The chain combines TRBV6-2 or TRBV6-3 with TRBJ1-5, with D tentatively TRBD1 (5 bases). The CDR3 spans 17 residues. Trimming removed 2 bases from V and 7 bases from J, with 21 bases in between. From germline, CDR1 is MNHEY and CDR2 SVGEGT. This chain's CDR3 is CASSYAGPVPVGQPQHF. CDR3 bases: TGTGCCAGCAGTTACGCAGGGCCGGTTCCGGTTGGCCAGCCCCAGCATTTT.

This chain links TRBV7-2 with TRBJ1-1, with D maybe TRBD1 (6 bases). Trimming left V 2 bases short and J 6 bases short, with 22 bases between. This CDR3 is built from 17 residues. The germline V gene encodes CDR1 SGHTA and CDR2 FQGNSA. CDR3 nucleotides: TGTGCCAGCAGCTTAACCGGTCGGGCAGACAGGTCTCCTGAAGCTTTCTTT. Translated, it gives CASSLTGRADRSPEAFF. The whole variable domain, filled in from reference TRBV7-2 and TRBJ1-1, reads GAGVSQSPSNKVTEKGKDVELRCDPISGHTALYWYRQSLGQGLEFLIYFQGNSAPDKSGLPSDRFSAERTGGSVSTLTIQRTQQEDSAVYLCASSLTGRADRSPEAFFGQGTRLTVV.

The CDR3 region is CASSPGQGTEAFF. DNA of the CDR3: TGTGCCAGCAGCCCGGGACAGGGGACTGAAGCTTTCTTT. The chain carries TRBV6-5 and TRBJ1-1; 10 bases are a match to TRBD1. Germline V gene sequence: CDR1 MNHEY, CDR2 SVGAGI. The length of the CDR3 is 13 residues. V was pared by 6 bases and J by 5 bases, with 3 bases of the junction left unmatched.

The chain carries TRBV9 and TRBJ2-5, with 11 positions matching TRBD1. The junction had 6 bases not matched to a gene; V was cut back by 0 bases and J by 5 bases. CDR3 length: 16 amino acids. Germline V gene lookup returns CDR1 SGDLS and CDR2 YYNGEE. As DNA, the CDR3 is TGTGCCAGCAGCGTAGCTGGGACAGGGGGTGGTGAGACCCAGTACTTC. This encodes CASSVAGTGGGETQYF.

The chain couples TRBV25-1 to TRBJ1-6, with 8 bases identical to TRBD1. The CDR3 loop spans 13 amino acids. After removal of 7 bases from V and 6 bases from J, the junction contained 2 bases not matched to a gene. Germline V gives CDR1 MGHDK, CDR2 SYGVNS. This chain's CDR3 is CASTGQGNSPLHF. Here the CDR3 DNA reads TGTGCCAGCACCGGACAGGGTAATTCACCCCTCCACTTT.